This T cell receptor (beta chain) was found in a study of beta chain features in type 1 diabetes. General study results and limits: Type 1 diabetes patients had TCRB CDR3s that were shorter (moderately but significantly so) in all four CD4+ subsets.

Blood was drawn once from each donor into heparinised tubes. The draws averaged roughly 120 mL. CD4+ naive, central memory, regulatory and stem cell-like memory subsets were isolated by sorting on CD45RO/CCR7/CD25/CD127/CD95/CD27. TCRB transcripts that were expressed got sequenced, as all of the isolated RNA had been reverse transcribed. Average reads for naive, central memory and regulatory T cell samples were about 4 million. Measured with immunoSEQ multiplex PCR; TCRdb has only the in-frame clones, and not every one. In the table there are 310,000 or so clones, about 15% of which are singletons. The CDR3 spans 11 residues. From germline, CDR1 is SGHTA and CDR2 FQGNSA. Trimming pared 3 bases from V and 6 bases from J, leaving 3 bases between. Turning to this clone: Its antigen is as yet unknown.

Sequences were obtained from naive CD4+ T cells from blood. The TCR comes from a man aged 18 to 35 with type 1 diabetes. The chain joins TRBV7-2 to TRBJ2-1; no definite D call. CDR3 coding DNA: TGTGCCAGCAGCTTCATCAATGAGCAGTTCTTC. Its translation: CASSFINEQFF.